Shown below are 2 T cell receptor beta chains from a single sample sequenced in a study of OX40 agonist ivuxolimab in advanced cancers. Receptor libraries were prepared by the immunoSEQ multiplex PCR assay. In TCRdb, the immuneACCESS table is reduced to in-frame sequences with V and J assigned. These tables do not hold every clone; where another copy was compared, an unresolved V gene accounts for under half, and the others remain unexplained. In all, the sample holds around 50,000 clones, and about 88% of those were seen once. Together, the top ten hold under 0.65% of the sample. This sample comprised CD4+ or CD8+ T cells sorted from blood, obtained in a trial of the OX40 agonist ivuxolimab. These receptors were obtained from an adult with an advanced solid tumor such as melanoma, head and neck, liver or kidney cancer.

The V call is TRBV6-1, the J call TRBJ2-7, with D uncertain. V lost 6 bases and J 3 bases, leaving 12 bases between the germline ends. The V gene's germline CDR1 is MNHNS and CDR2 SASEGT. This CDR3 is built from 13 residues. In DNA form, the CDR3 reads TGTGCCAGCAGGGCAGCAGGCAGCTACGAGCAGTACTTC. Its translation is CASRAAGSYEQYF.

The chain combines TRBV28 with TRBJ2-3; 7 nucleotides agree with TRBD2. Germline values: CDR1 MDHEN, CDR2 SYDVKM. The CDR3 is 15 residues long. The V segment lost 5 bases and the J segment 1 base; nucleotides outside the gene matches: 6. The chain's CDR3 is CASSRLLAGTDTQYF. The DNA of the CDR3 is TGTGCCAGCAGTAGGTTGCTAGCGGGCACAGATACGCAGTATTTT. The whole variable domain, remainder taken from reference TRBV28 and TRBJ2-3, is DVKVTQSSRYLVKRTGEKVFLECVQDMDHENMFWYRQDPGLGLRLIYFSYDVKMKEKGDIPEGYSVSREKKERFSLILESASTNQTSMYLCASSRLLAGTDTQYFGPGTRLTVL.